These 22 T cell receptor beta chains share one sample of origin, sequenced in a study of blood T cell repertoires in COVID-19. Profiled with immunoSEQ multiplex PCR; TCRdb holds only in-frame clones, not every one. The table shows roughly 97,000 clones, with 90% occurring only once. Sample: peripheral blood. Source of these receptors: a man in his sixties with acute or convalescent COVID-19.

The CDR3 DNA is TGTGCCAGCAGCGTAGGGAGGCGCTATGGCTACACCTTC. This gives the protein CASSVGRRYGYTF. The V gene is TRBV12-3 or TRBV12-4, the J gene TRBJ1-2; D is undetermined. The CDR3 length is 13 residues. V lost 6 bases and J lost 4, with 12 bases in between.

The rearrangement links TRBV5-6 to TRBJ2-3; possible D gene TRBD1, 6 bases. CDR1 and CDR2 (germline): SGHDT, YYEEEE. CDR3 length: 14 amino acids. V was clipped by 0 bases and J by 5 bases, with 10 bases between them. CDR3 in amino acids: CASSLAGVRDTQYF. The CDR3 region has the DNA TGTGCCAGCAGCTTGGCAGGGGTTAGAGATACGCAGTATTTT. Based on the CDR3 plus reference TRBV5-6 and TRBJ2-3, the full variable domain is DAGVTQSPTHLIKTRGQQVTLRCSPKSGHDTVSWYQQALGQGPQFIFQYYEEEERQRGNFPDRFSGHQFPNYSSELNVNALLLGDSALYLCASSLAGVRDTQYFGPGTRLTVL.

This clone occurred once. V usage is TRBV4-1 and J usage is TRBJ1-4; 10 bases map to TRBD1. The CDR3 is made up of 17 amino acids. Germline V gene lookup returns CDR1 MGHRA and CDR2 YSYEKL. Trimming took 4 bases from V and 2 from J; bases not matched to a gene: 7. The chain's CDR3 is CASSPGDRGFTNEKLFF. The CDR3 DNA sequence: TGCGCCAGCAGCCCTGGGGACAGGGGATTTACTAATGAAAAACTGTTTTTT.

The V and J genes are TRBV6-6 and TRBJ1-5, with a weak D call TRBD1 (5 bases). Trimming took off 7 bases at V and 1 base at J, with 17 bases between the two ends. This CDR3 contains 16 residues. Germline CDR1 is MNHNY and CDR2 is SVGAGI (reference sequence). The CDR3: CASTERGLRSNQPQHF. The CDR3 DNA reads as TGTGCCAGCACCGAGAGGGGACTCCGAAGCAATCAGCCCCAGCATTTT.

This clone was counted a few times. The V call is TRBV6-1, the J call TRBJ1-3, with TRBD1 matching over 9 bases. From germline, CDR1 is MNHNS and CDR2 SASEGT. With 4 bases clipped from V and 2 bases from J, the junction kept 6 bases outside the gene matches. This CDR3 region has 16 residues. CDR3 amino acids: CASSARRTGAGNTIYF. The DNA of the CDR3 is TGTGCCAGCAGTGCCCGCCGGACAGGGGCTGGAAACACCATATATTTT.

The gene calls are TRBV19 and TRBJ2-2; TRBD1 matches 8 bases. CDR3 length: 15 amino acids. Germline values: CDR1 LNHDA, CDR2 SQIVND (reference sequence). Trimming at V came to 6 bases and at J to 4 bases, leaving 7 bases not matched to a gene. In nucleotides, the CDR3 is TGTGCCAGTAGGAGCCGGGACAGGAGCACCGGGGAGCTGTTTTTT. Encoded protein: CASRSRDRSTGELFF.

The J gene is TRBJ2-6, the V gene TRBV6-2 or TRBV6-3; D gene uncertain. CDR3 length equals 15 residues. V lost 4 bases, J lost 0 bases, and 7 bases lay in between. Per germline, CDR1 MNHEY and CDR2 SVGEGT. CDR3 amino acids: CASSWLLSGANVLTF. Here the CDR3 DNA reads TGTGCCAGCAGTTGGCTCCTCTCTGGGGCCAACGTCCTGACTTTC.

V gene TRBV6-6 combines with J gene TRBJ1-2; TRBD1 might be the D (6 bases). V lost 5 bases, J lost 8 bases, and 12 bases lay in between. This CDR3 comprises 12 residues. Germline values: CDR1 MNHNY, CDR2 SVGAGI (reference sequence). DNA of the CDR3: TGTGCCAGCAGTACCCAGGGGCTAGGCTACACCTTC. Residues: CASSTQGLGYTF.

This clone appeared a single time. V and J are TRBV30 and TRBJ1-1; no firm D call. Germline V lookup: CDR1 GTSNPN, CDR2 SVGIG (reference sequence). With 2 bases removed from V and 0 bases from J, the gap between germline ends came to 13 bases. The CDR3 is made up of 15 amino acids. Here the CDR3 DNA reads TGTGCCTGGAGTCCCAGGACTCCCATGAACACTGAAGCTTTCTTT. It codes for CAWSPRTPMNTEAFF. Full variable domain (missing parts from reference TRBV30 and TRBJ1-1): SQTIHQWPATLVQPVGSPLSLECTVEGTSNPNLYWYRQAAGRGLQLLFYSVGIGQISSEVPQNLSASRPQDRQFILSSKKLLLSDSGFYLCAWSPRTPMNTEAFFGQGTRLTVV.

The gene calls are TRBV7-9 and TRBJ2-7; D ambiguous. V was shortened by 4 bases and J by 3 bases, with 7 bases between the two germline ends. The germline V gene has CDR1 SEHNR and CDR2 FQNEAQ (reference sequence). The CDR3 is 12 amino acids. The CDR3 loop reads CASSSQNYEQYF. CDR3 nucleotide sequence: TGTGCCAGCAGCTCCCAGAACTACGAGCAGTACTTC.

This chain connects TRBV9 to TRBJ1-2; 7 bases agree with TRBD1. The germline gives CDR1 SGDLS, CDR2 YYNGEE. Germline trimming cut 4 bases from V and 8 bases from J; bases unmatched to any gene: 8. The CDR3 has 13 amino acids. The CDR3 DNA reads TGTGCCAGCAGCCCCCGGACAGGCGGAGGCTACACCTTC. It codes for CASSPRTGGGYTF.

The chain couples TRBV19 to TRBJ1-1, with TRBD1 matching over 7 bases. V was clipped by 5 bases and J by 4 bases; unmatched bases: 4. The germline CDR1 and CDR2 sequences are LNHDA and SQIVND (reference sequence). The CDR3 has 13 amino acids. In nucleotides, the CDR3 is TGTGCCAGTAGTGAGCAGGGGGGCACTGAAGCTTTCTTT. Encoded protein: CASSEQGGTEAFF.

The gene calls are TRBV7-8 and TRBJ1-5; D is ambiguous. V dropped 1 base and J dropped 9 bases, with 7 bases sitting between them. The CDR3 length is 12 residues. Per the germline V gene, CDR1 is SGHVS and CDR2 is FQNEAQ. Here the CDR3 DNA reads TGTGCCAGCAGCTTAGGACGGGGGCCCCAGCATTTT. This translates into CASSLGRGPQHF.

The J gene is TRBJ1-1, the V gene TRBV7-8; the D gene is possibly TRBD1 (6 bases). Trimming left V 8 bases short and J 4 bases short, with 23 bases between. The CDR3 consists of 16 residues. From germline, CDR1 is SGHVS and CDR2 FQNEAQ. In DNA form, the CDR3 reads TGTGCCAGCTTTCAGTTGGGGGGGGCAGCCACCACTGAAGCTTTCTTT. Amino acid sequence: CASFQLGGAATTEAFF. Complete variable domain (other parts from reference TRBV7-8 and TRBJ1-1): GAGVSQSPRYKVAKRGQDVALRCDPISGHVSLFWYQQALGQGPEFLTYFQNEAQLDKSGLPSDRFFAERPEGSVSTLKIQRTQQEDSAVYLCASFQLGGAATTEAFFGQGTRLTVV.

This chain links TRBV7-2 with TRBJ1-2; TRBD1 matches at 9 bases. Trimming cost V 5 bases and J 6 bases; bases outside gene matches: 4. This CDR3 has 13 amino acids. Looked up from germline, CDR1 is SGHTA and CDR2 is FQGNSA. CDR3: CASSRDRANGYTF. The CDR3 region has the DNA TGTGCCAGCAGCCGGGACAGGGCCAATGGCTACACCTTC.

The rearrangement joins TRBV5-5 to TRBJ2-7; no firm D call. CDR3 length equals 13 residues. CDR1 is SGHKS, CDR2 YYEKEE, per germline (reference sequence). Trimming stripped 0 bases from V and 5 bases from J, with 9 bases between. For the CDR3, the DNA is TGTGCCAGCAGCTTGGCAGGTATCAACGAGCAGTACGTC. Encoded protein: CASSLAGINEQYV.

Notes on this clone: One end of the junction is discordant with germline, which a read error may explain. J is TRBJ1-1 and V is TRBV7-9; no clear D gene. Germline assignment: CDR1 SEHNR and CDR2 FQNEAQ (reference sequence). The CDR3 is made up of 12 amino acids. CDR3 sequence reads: CASTLTGTEAFF. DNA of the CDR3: TGTGCCAGCACCTTAACGGGCACTGAAGCTTTCTTT.

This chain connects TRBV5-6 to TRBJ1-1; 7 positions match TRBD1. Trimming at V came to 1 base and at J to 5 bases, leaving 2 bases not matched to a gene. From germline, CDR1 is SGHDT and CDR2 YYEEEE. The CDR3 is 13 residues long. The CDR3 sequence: CASSLTGVTEAFF. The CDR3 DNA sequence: TGTGCCAGCAGCTTGACAGGGGTTACTGAAGCTTTCTTT.

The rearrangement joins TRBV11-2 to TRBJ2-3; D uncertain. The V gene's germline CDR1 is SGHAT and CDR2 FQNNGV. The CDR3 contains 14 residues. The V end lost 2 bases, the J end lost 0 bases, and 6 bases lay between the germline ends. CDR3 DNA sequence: TGTGCCAGCAGCTTACGACTGAGCACAGATACGCAGTATTTT. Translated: CASSLRLSTDTQYF.

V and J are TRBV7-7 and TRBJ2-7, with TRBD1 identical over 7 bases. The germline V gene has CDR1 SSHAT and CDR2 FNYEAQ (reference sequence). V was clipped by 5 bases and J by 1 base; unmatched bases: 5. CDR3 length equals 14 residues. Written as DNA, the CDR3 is TGTGCCAGCAGCCCCTCGACAGGGTCCTACGAGCAGTACTTC. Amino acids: CASSPSTGSYEQYF.

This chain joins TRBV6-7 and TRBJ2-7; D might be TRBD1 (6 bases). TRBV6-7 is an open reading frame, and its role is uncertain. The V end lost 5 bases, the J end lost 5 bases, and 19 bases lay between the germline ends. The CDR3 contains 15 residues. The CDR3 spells CASSTLITGIHEQYV. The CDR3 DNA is TGTGCCAGCAGTACGCTAATCACAGGGATCCACGAGCAGTACGTC.

CDR3 in amino acids: CASSQGQMNTEAFF. CDR3 coding DNA: TGTGCCAGCAGCCAGGGACAGATGAACACTGAAGCTTTCTTT. The chain employs TRBV3-1 (or the pseudogene TRBV3-2) and TRBJ1-1; the match to TRBD1 covers 7 bases. V trimming: 3 bases; J trimming: 0 bases; junction bases outside the gene matches: 1. Looked up from germline, CDR1 is LGHDT and CDR2 is YNNKEL (reference sequence). The CDR3 length is 14 residues.